The sample holds a few counts of the clone carrying this T cell receptor beta chain. Its cognate antigen is unknown. This sample stems from a study of human T cells and chemical hapten exposure. The study, taken as a whole, reports: With DPC sensitization, TCRs exceeding 1 in 1000 frequency showed no change.

In the library, unique molecular identifiers were attached to individual cDNA molecules. TCRdb called the RACE reads again in MiXCR, with one record for every CDR3 protein. The table has around 130,000 distinct CDR3 sequences, approximately 9.5% seen once; the top ten hold roughly 2%. The junction had 4 bases not matched to a gene; V was cut back by 0 bases and J by 3 bases. Germline-derived CDR1 and CDR2 are SGHDT and YYEEEE. This CDR3 has 16 amino acids. As to time point: healthy volunteer bleed at 2 weeks. Total RNA extraction was carried out from unfractionated whole blood. The V gene is TRBV5-6, the J gene TRBJ2-1; 9 nucleotides match TRBD2. This receptor was taken from a male donor in good health. Some clones in this sample may be carry-over from other donors' samples. The sample was whole blood. The chain's CDR3 is CASSLAAGGGYNEQFF. In DNA, the CDR3 is TGTGCCAGCAGCTTGGCTGCGGGAGGGGGCTACAATGAGCAGTTCTTC. Full variable domain (remainder filled in from reference TRBV5-6 and TRBJ2-1): DAGVTQSPTHLIKTRGQQVTLRCSPKSGHDTVSWYQQALGQGPQFIFQYYEEEERQRGNFPDRFSGHQFPNYSSELNVNALLLGDSALYLCASSLAAGGGYNEQFFGPGTRLTVL.